Listed here are 16 T cell receptor beta chains from one sample, sequenced in a study of OX40 agonist ivuxolimab in advanced cancers. Repertoires were generated with immunoSEQ multiplex PCR, while TCRdb's copy carries only in-frame clones and drops some. The table includes about 92,000 clones, 90% to 95% detected once. The sequencing here drew on CD4+ or CD8+ T cells sorted from blood, taken in a trial of the OX40 agonist ivuxolimab. These receptors were obtained from an adult with an advanced solid tumor such as melanoma, head and neck, liver or kidney cancer.

This chain connects TRBV7-9 to TRBJ1-2; unclear D gene. There are 13 residues in the CDR3. The germline gives CDR1 SEHNR, CDR2 FQNEAQ (reference sequence). The V end was cut by 3 bases, the J end by 6 bases, with 11 bases between. CDR3 protein: CASSLLESDGYTF. CDR3 nucleotide sequence: TGTGCCAGCAGCTTGCTTGAATCGGATGGCTACACCTTC.

This chain joins TRBV7-9 and TRBJ1-5, with TRBD1 identical over 8 bases. Germline trimming cut 8 bases from V and 7 bases from J; bases unmatched to any gene: 10. The CDR3 is 14 amino acids. Germline-derived CDR1 and CDR2 are SEHNR and FQNEAQ (reference sequence). CDR3 loop: CASGPDRGGQPQHF. The DNA for the CDR3 is TGTGCCAGCGGCCCAGACAGGGGAGGGCAGCCCCAGCATTTT. Drawing the rest from reference TRBV7-9 and TRBJ1-5, the complete variable domain is DTGVSQNPRHKITKRGQNVTFRCDPISEHNRLYWYRQTLGQGPEFLTYFQNEAQLEKSRLLSDRFSAERPKGSFSTLEIQRTEQGDSAMYLCASGPDRGGQPQHFGDGTRLSIL.

This chain uses TRBV2 with TRBJ1-6; the match to TRBD1 covers 7 bases. In germline, CDR1 is SNHLY, CDR2 FYNNEI. CDR3 length equals 12 residues. The V and J ends lost 6 bases and 10 bases, in that order; junction bases with no gene match: 3. The CDR3 DNA follows: TGTGCCAGCAGCAGGGGGGGATCACCCCTCCACTTT. Translation gives CASSRGGSPLHF.

The chain is built from TRBV5-5 and TRBJ2-1; maybe TRBD2 (6 bases). The CDR3 is 15 amino acids. Trimming cost V 3 bases and J 0 bases, with 10 bases left between them. Germline assignment: CDR1 SGHKS and CDR2 YYEKEE (reference sequence). The CDR3 loop is CASSWDSSSYNEQFF. The CDR3 region has the DNA TGTGCCAGCAGCTGGGACTCTAGCTCCTACAATGAGCAGTTCTTC.

This chain uses TRBV7-3 with TRBJ2-3; D unclear. Germline V gene data show CDR1 as SGHTA and CDR2 as FQGTGA. This CDR3 region has 15 residues. V was clipped by 1 base and J by 0 bases, with 8 bases between them. The CDR3 here is CASSLSGISTDTQYF. CDR3 nucleotides: TGTGCCAGCAGCTTAAGTGGGATTAGCACAGATACGCAGTATTTT.

The CDR3 protein is CASRAEWTVYEQYF. In nucleotides, the CDR3 is TGTGCCAGCAGGGCCGAATGGACAGTCTACGAGCAGTACTTC. The chain joins TRBV6-1 to TRBJ2-7; D perhaps matches TRBD1 (6 bases). The V end lost 6 bases, the J end lost 3 bases, and 15 bases lay between the germline ends. There are 14 residues in the CDR3. Germline V gene lookup returns CDR1 MNHNS and CDR2 SASEGT.

This chain connects TRBV11-2 to TRBJ1-1, with 9 bases lining up with TRBD1. The CDR3 has 14 amino acids. The J segment lost 7 bases and the V segment lost 1 base, leaving 4 bases of the junction unmatched. In germline, CDR1 is SGHAT, CDR2 FQNNGV. CDR3 DNA sequence: TGTGCCAGCAGCTTAGTTTGGGGACAGGGTGAAGCTTTCTTT. It specifies CASSLVWGQGEAFF.

J is TRBJ2-3 and V is TRBV7-9; maybe TRBD2 (5 bases). CDR1 SEHNR and CDR2 FQNEAQ come from the germline V gene (reference sequence). V was shortened by 1 base and J by 2 bases, with 10 bases between the two germline ends. This CDR3 has 15 residues. This CDR3 is CASSLGGQPTDTQYF. Written as DNA, the CDR3 is TGTGCCAGCAGCTTAGGCGGGCAACCCACAGATACGCAGTATTTT. Full variable domain (remainder filled in from reference TRBV7-9 and TRBJ2-3): DTGVSQNPRHKITKRGQNVTFRCDPISEHNRLYWYRQTLGQGPEFLTYFQNEAQLEKSRLLSDRFSAERPKGSFSTLEIQRTEQGDSAMYLCASSLGGQPTDTQYFGPGTRLTVL.

J is TRBJ1-5 and V is TRBV6-1; D is possibly TRBD1 (5 bases). Germline CDR1 reads MNHNS; CDR2 reads SASEGT. Trimming pared 1 base from V and 1 base from J, leaving 11 bases between. The CDR3 consists of 16 residues. CDR3 in amino acids: CASSEGKGPSNQPQHF. The CDR3 DNA sequence: TGTGCCAGCAGTGAAGGAAAGGGGCCAAGCAATCAGCCCCAGCATTTT.

The rearrangement links TRBV28 to TRBJ1-3; D uncertain. Trimming stripped 5 bases from V and 0 bases from J, with 14 bases between. The CDR3 covers 16 residues. The V gene's germline CDR1 is MDHEN and CDR2 SYDVKM. The CDR3 protein is CASSVDWADSGNTIYF. DNA for the CDR3: TGTGCCAGCAGTGTTGATTGGGCTGACTCTGGAAACACCATATATTTT.

The chain has TRBV15 and TRBJ2-5; 7 bases fit TRBD1. The V gene's germline CDR1 is LNHNV and CDR2 YYDKDF (reference sequence). The CDR3 sequence is 15 residues long. V trimming: 3 bases; J trimming: 9 bases; junction bases outside the gene matches: 13. The CDR3 is CATSSFTGTAHPQYF. The CDR3 coding sequence is TGTGCCACCAGCAGCTTTACCGGGACAGCCCATCCCCAGTACTTC.

The genes are TRBV5-3 and TRBJ1-1; D is undetermined. TRBV5-3 has ORF status, its function being uncertain. The CDR3 is 11 amino acids. The V gene lost 1 base and the J gene lost 6 bases, with 4 bases spanning the gap. This CDR3 is CARSLMAEAFF. The CDR3 nucleotides are TGTGCCAGAAGCTTGATGGCTGAAGCTTTCTTT.

The CDR3 loop is CASSLVWQGSYEQYF. CDR3 DNA sequence: TGTGCCAGCAGTTTAGTGTGGCAGGGGTCCTACGAGCAGTACTTC. The chain carries TRBV27 and TRBJ2-7; D might be TRBD1 (6 bases). The ends were cut back, 2 bases at V and 1 base at J, with 12 bases in the middle. CDR3 size: 15 residues. The germline V gene has CDR1 MNHEY and CDR2 SMNVEV (reference sequence).

The V and J genes are TRBV6-1 and TRBJ1-4; D not certain. Trimming took off 5 bases at V and 6 bases at J, with 7 bases between the two ends. The V gene's germline CDR1 is MNHNS and CDR2 SASEGT. The CDR3 has 12 residues. The CDR3 DNA reads as TGTGCCAGCAGTCGGACTCATGAAAAACTGTTTTTT. It specifies CASSRTHEKLFF.

The V gene is TRBV2, the J gene TRBJ2-2, with TRBD1 identical over 7 bases. This CDR3 is built from 15 residues. V gave up 11 bases and J gave up 0 bases; unmatched junction bases: 9. Germline lookup yields CDR1 SNHLY and CDR2 FYNNEI. This chain's CDR3 is CASRGDRANTGELFF. DNA for the CDR3: TGTGCCTCACGGGGAGACAGGGCGAACACCGGGGAGCTGTTTTTT.

The V and J genes are TRBV7-2 and TRBJ2-3; 9 bases align to TRBD2. Trimming removed 1 base from V and 11 bases from J; junction bases left unmatched: 10. Germline V gene sequence: CDR1 SGHTA, CDR2 FQGNSA. The CDR3 runs to 15 residues. CDR3 region: CASSLELFSGSVQYF. The CDR3 coding sequence is TGTGCCAGCAGCTTAGAACTTTTTAGCGGGAGTGTGCAGTATTTT. The full variable domain, in which reference TRBV7-2 and TRBJ2-3 provide the parts outside the CDR3, is GAGVSQSPSNKVTEKGKDVELRCDPISGHTALYWYRQSLGQGLEFLIYFQGNSAPDKSGLPSDRFSAERTGGSVSTLTIQRTQQEDSAVYLCASSLELFSGSVQYFGPGTRLTVL.